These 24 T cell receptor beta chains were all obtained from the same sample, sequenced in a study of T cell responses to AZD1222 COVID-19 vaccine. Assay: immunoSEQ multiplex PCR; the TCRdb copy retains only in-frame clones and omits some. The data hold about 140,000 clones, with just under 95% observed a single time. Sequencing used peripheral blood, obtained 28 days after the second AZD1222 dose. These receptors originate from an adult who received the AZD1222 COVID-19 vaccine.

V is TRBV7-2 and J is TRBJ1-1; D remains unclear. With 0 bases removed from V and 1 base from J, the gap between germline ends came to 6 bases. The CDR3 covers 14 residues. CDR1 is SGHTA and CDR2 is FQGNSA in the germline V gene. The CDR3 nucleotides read TGTGCCAGCAGCTTAGCACAAGGGAACACTGAAGCTTTCTTT. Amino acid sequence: CASSLAQGNTEAFF.

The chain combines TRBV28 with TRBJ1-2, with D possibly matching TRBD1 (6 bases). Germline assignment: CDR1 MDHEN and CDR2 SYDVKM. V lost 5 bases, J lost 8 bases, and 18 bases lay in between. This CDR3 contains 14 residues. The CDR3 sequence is CASSVPGQRLGYTF. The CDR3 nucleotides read TGTGCCAGCAGTGTACCTGGACAGCGATTGGGCTACACCTTC.

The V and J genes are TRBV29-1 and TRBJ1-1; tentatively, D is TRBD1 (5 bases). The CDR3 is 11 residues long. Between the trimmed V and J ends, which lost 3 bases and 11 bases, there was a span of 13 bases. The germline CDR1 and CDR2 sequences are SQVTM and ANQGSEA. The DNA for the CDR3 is TGCAGCGTTGAGTGGGGCAACGGTGCTTTCTTT. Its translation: CSVEWGNGAFF.

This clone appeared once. CDR3 region: CATSEVGSNTGELFF. The CDR3 bases are TGTGCCACCAGTGAAGTAGGGTCCAACACCGGGGAGCTGTTTTTT. This chain links TRBV24-1 with TRBJ2-2; D is uncertain. This CDR3 has 15 residues. With 4 bases removed from V and 2 bases from J, the gap between germline ends came to 10 bases. Germline lookup yields CDR1 KGHDR and CDR2 SFDVKD.

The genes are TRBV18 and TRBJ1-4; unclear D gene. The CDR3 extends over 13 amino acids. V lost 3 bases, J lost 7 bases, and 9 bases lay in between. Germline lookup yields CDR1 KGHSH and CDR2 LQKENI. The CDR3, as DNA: TGTGCCAGCTCACCCCGGACGGGTGAAAAACTGTTTTTT. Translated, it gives CASSPRTGEKLFF.

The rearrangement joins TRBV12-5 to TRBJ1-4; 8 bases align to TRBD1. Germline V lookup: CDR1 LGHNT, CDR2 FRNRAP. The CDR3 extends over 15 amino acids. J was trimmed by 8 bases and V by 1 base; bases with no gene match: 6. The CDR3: CASGLGTGMQEKLFF. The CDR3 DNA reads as TGTGCTAGTGGTTTGGGGACAGGGATGCAAGAAAAACTGTTTTTT.

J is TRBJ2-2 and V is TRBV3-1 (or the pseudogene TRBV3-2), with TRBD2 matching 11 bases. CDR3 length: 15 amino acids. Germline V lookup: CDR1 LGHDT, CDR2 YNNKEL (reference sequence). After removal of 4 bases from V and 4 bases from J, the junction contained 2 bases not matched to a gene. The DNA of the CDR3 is TGTGCCAGCAGCCTAGGACTAGCGGGCACCGGGGAGCTGTTTTTT. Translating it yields CASSLGLAGTGELFF.

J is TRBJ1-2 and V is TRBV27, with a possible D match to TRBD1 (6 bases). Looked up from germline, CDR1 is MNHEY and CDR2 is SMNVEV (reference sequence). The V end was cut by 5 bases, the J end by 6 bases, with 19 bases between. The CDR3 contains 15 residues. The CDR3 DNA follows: TGTGCCAGCAGTCCATTTCAGGGGCGCATCCATGGCTACACCTTC. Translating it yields CASSPFQGRIHGYTF.

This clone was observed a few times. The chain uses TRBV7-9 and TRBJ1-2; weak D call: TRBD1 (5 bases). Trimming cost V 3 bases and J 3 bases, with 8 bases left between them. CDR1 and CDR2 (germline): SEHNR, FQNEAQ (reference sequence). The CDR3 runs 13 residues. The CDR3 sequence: CASSFQTDYGYTF. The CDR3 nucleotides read TGTGCCAGCAGCTTCCAGACAGACTATGGCTACACCTTC.

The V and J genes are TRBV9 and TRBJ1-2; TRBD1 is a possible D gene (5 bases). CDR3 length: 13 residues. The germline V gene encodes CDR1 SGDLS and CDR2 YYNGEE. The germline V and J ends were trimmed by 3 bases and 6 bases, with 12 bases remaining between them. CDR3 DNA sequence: TGTGCCAGCAGCGCTCCCAGGGAGCATGGCTACACCTTC. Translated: CASSAPREHGYTF.

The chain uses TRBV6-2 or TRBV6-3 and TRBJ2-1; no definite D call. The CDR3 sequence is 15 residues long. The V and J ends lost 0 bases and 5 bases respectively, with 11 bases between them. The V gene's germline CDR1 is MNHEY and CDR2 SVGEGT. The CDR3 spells CASSYSADWNNEQFF. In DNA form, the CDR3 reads TGTGCCAGCAGTTACTCGGCCGACTGGAACAATGAGCAGTTCTTC.

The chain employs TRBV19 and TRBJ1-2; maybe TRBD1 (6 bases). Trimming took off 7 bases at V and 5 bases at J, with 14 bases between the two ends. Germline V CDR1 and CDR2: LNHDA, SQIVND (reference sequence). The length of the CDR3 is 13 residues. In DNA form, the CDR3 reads TGTGCCAGTAAGGGTGCAGGGGAATATGGCTACACCTTC. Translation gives CASKGAGEYGYTF.

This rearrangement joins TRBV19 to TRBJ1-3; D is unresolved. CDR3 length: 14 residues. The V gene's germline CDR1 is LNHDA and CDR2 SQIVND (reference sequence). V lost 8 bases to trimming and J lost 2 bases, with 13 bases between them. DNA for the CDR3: TGTGCCAGTGTTTCGGGAGCTACTGGAAACACCATATATTTT. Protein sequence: CASVSGATGNTIYF.

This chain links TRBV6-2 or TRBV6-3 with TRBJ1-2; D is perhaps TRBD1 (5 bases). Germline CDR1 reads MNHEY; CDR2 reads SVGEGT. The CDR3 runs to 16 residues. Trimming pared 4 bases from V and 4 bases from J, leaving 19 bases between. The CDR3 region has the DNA TGTGCCAGCAGTTCCCCGACAGCGGGTACTATCTATGGCTACACCTTC. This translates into CASSSPTAGTIYGYTF.

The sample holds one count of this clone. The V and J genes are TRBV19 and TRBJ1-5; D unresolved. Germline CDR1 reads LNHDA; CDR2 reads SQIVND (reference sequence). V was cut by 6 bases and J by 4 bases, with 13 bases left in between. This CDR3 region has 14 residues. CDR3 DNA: TGTGCCAGTAGCGAGATACCGCCTAATCAGCCCCAGCATTTT. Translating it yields CASSEIPPNQPQHF.

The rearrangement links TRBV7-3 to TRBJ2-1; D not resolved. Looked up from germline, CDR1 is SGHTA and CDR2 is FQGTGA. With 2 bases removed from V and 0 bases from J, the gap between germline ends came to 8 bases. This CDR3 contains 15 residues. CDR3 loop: CASSLVPSSYNEQFF. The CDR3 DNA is TGTGCCAGCAGCTTAGTCCCGAGCTCCTACAATGAGCAGTTCTTC.

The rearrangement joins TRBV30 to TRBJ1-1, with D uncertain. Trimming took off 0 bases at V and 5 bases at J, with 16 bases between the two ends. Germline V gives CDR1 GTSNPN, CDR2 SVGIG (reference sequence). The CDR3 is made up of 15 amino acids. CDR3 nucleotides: TGTGCCTGGAGTGTGGATACCCTTTCGAATACTGAAGCTTTCTTT. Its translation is CAWSVDTLSNTEAFF. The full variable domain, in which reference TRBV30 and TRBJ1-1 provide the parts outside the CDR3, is SQTIHQWPATLVQPVGSPLSLECTVEGTSNPNLYWYRQAAGRGLQLLFYSVGIGQISSEVPQNLSASRPQDRQFILSSKKLLLSDSGFYLCAWSVDTLSNTEAFFGQGTRLTVV.

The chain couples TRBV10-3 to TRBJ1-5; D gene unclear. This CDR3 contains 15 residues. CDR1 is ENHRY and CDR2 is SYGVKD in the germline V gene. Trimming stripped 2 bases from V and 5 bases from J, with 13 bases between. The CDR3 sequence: CAISEIWVGDQPQHF. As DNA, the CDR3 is TGTGCCATCAGTGAGATCTGGGTAGGAGATCAGCCCCAGCATTTT.

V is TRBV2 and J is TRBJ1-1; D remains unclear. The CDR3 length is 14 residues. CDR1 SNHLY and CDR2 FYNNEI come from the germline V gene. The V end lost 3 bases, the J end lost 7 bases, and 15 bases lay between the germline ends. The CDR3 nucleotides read TGTGCCAGCAGTGAGTCGGATCTTCGTGGTGAAGCTTTCTTT. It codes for CASSESDLRGEAFF.

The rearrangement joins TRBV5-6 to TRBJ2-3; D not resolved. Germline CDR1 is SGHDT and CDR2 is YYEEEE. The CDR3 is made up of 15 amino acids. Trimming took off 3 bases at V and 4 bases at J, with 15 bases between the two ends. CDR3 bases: TGTGCCAGCAGCTATGGTCCCCTAGTGCCAGATACGCAGTATTTT. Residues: CASSYGPLVPDTQYF. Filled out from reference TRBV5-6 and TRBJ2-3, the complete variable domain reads DAGVTQSPTHLIKTRGQQVTLRCSPKSGHDTVSWYQQALGQGPQFIFQYYEEEERQRGNFPDRFSGHQFPNYSSELNVNALLLGDSALYLCASSYGPLVPDTQYFGPGTRLTVL.

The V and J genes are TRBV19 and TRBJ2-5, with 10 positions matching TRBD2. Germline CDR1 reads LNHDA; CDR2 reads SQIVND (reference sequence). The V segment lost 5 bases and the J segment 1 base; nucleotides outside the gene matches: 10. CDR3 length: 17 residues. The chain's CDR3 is CASSRIAGGYSQETQYF. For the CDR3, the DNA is TGTGCCAGTAGTCGAATAGCGGGGGGCTATTCCCAAGAGACCCAGTACTTC.

Here the CDR3 DNA reads TGTGCCAGCAGTTATGAACCCTTGAGCGGTGAAAGCACAGATACGCAGTATTTT. This translates into CASSYEPLSGESTDTQYF. The rearrangement uses TRBV6-2 or TRBV6-3 and TRBJ2-3; TRBD2 might be the D (5 bases). Germline lookup yields CDR1 MNHEY and CDR2 SVGEGT. V lost 3 bases and J lost 0, with 19 bases in between. The CDR3 spans 18 residues.

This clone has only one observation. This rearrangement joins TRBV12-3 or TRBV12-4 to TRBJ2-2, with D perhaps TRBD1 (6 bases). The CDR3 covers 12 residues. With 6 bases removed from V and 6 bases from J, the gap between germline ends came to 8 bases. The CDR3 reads CASRAGAGELFF. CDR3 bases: TGTGCCAGCAGGGCAGGGGCCGGGGAGCTGTTTTTT.

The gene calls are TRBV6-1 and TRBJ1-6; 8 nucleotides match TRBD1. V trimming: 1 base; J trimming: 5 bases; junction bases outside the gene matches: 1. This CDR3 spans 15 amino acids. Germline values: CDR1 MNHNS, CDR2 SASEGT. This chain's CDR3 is CASSEGQGNNSPLHF. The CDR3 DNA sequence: TGTGCCAGCAGTGAAGGACAGGGGAATAATTCACCCCTCCACTTT.